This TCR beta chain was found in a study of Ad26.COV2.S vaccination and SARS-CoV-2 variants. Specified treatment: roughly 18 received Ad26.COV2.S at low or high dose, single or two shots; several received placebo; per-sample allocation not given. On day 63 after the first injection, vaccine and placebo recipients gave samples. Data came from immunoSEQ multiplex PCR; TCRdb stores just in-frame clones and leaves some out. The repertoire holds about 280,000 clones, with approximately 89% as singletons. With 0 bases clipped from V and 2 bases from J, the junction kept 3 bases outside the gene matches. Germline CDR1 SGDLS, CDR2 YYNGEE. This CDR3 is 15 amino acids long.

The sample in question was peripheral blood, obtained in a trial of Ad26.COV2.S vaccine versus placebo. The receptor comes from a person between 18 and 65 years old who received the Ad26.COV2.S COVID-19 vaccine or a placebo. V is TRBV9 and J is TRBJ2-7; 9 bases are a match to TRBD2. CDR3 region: CASSVEAGGPYEQYF. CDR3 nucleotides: TGTGCCAGCAGCGTAGAAGCGGGGGGCCCCTACGAGCAGTACTTC.